The clone carrying this T cell receptor beta chain was observed at least ten times. This record comes from a study of T-cell reconstitution after alpha-beta-depleted transplantation in children. Trimming left V 6 bases short and J 0 bases short, with 15 bases between. This CDR3 region has 16 residues. Germline lookup yields CDR1 MGHDK and CDR2 SYGVNS. Unique molecular identifiers tagged the TCRbeta library. TCRdb reanalysed the PCR reads using MiXCR and keeps one entry per CDR3 protein. The table has approximately 200,000 distinct CDR3 sequences, just over 14% seen once. This clonotype originated in a human donor who donated a stem cell graft to a child with acute lymphoblastic leukemia. V gene TRBV25-1 combines with J gene TRBJ2-4; tentative D call: TRBD2 (5 bases). Sequencing was performed on PBMCs from the stem cell graft donor, taken from the stem cell graft. The CDR3 nucleotides are TGTGCCAGCAGCGACACGGAGGACCTAGCCAAAAACATTCAGTACTTC. It specifies CASSDTEDLAKNIQYF.